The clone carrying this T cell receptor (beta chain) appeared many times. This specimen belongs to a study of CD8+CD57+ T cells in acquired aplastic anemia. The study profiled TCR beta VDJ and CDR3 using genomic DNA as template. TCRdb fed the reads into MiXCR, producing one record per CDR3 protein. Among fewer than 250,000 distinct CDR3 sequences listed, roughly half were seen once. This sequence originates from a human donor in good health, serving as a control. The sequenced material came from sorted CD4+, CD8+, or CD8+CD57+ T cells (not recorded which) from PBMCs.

The CDR3 DNA reads TGTGCCAGCAGCTTGAACGCTAATGAGCAGTTCTTC. It specifies CASSLNANEQFF. The rearrangement uses TRBV5-6 and TRBJ2-1; no clear D gene. The CDR3 is made up of 12 amino acids. V was cut by 1 base and J by 7 bases, with 6 bases left in between. Germline V lookup: CDR1 SGHDT, CDR2 YYEEEE.